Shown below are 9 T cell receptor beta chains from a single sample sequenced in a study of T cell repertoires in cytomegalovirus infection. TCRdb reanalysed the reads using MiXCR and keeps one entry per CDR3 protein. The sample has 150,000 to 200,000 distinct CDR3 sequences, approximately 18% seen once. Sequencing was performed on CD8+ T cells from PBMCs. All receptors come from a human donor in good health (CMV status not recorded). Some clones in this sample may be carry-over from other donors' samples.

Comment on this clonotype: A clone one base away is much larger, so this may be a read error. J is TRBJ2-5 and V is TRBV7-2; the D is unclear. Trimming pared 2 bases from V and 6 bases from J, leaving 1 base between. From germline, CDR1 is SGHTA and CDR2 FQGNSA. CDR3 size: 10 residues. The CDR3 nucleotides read TGTGCCAGCAGCTTACAGACCCAGTACTTC. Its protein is CASSLQTQYF.

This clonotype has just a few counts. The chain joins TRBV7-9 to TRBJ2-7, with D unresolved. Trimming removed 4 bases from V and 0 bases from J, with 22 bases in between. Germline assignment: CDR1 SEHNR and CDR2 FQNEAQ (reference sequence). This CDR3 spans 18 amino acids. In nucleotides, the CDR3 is TGTGCCAGCAGCTCCCCCCTGCCCCGCCCAAGGGACTCCTACGAGCAGTACTTC. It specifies CASSSPLPRPRDSYEQYF.

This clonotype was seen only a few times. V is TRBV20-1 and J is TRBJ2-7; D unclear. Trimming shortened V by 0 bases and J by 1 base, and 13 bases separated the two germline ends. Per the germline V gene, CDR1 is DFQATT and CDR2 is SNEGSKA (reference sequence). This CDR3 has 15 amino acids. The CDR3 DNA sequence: TGCAGTGCTAGAGAGTCGACGGTTACTTCCTACGAGCAGTACTTC. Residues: CSARESTVTSYEQYF.

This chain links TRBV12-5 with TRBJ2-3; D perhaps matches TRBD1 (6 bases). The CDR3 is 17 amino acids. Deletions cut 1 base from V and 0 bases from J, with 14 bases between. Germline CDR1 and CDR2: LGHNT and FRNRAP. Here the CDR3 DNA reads TGTGCTAGTGGTTTGGATCCAGGGGCGCCTAGCACAGATACGCAGTATTTT. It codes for CASGLDPGAPSTDTQYF. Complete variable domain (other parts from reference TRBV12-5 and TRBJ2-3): DARVTQTPRHKVTEMGQEVTMRCQPILGHNTVFWYRQTMMQGLELLAYFRNRAPLDDSGMPKDRFSAEMPDATLATLKIQPSEPRDSAVYFCASGLDPGAPSTDTQYFGPGTRLTVL.

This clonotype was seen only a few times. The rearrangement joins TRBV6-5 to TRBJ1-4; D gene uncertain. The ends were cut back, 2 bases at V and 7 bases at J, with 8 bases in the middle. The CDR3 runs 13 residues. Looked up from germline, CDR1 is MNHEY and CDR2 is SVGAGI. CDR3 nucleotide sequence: TGTGCCAGCAGTTACACAGATCGTGAAAAACTGTTTTTT. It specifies CASSYTDREKLFF.

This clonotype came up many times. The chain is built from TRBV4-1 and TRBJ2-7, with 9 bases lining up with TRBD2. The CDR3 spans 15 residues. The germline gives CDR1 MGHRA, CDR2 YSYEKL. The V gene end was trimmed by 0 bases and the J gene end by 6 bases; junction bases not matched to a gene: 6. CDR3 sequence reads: CASSQDSGGLGEQYF. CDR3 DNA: TGCGCCAGCAGCCAAGACAGCGGGGGGCTGGGCGAGCAGTACTTC.

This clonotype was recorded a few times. CDR3: CASLRDTSYEQYF. The CDR3 nucleotides read TGTGCCAGTCTCCGGGACACTTCCTACGAGCAGTACTTC. This chain uses TRBV2 with TRBJ2-7, with D possibly matching TRBD1 (6 bases). The CDR3 contains 13 residues. Trimming removed 9 bases from V and 1 base from J, with 13 bases in between. CDR1 SNHLY and CDR2 FYNNEI come from the germline V gene. The full variable domain, rest sourced from reference TRBV2 and TRBJ2-7, is EPEVTQTPSHQVTQMGQEVILRCVPISNHLYFYWYRQILGQKVEFLVSFYNNEISEKSEIFDDQFSVERPDGSNFTLKIRSTKLEDSAMYFCASLRDTSYEQYFGPGTRLTVT.

Here the CDR3 DNA reads TGTGCCAGCAGCTTCCCAAGCCGGGACAGGGGTCCTCAAGAGACCCAGTACTTC. Protein product: CASSFPSRDRGPQETQYF. The chain recombines TRBV7-6 with TRBJ2-5; 10 bases align to TRBD1. The CDR3 has 18 amino acids. Germline assignment: CDR1 SGHVS and CDR2 FNYEAQ. The ends lost 3 bases at V and 2 bases at J; junction bases unmatched: 12. Complete variable domain (other parts from reference TRBV7-6 and TRBJ2-5): GAGVSQSPRYKVTKRGQDVALRCDPISGHVSLYWYRQALGQGPEFLTYFNYEAQQDKSGLPNDRFSAERPEGSISTLTIQRTEQRDSAMYRCASSFPSRDRGPQETQYFGPGTRLLVL.

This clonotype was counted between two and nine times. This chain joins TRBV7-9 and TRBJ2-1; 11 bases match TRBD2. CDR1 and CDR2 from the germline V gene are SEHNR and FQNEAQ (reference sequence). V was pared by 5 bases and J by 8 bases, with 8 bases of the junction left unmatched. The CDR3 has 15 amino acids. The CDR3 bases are TGTGCCAGCAGCCCCCGACTAGCGGGGATTTATGAGCAGTTCTTC. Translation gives CASSPRLAGIYEQFF.